These 28 T cell receptor beta chains came from one sample sequenced in a study of chemoradiotherapy in HPV16-positive cancers. Using immunoSEQ multiplex PCR, the repertoire was profiled, and TCRdb retains in-frame clones only, with some absent. In the table there are 1,200 to 1,500 clones, around 70% of which are singletons. The starting material was tumor tissue, obtained from a patient who underwent chemoradiotherapy. The receptors shown here come from a human donor with HPV-associated anogenital cancer.

The chain couples TRBV2 to TRBJ1-5; D gene ambiguous. The V gene lost 1 base and the J gene lost 7 bases, with 14 bases spanning the gap. Germline V gene data show CDR1 as SNHLY and CDR2 as FYNNEI. This CDR3 is 15 amino acids long. The CDR3 loop reads CASSEDPGDGQPQHF. The DNA of the CDR3 is TGTGCCAGCAGTGAAGATCCCGGGGATGGGCAGCCCCAGCATTTT.

The V gene is TRBV5-1, the J gene TRBJ2-5; a weak D match, TRBD1 (5 bases). V was clipped by 4 bases and J by 4 bases, with 14 bases between them. The CDR3 is made up of 14 amino acids. Germline V gene sequence: CDR1 SGHRS, CDR2 YFSETQ. CDR3 coding DNA: TGCGCCAGCAGCCGCAGGGTAGGGGTAGAGACCCAGTACTTC. Its protein product is CASSRRVGVETQYF. The variable domain in full, with the rest retrieved from reference TRBV5-1 and TRBJ2-5, is KAGVTQTPRYLIKTRGQQVTLSCSPISGHRSVSWYQQTPGQGLQFLFEYFSETQRNKGNFPGRFSGRQFSNSRSEMNVSTLELGDSALYLCASSRRVGVETQYFGPGTRLLVL.

CDR3 region: CSVLTGDYTEAFF. In DNA form, the CDR3 reads TGCAGCGTGCTCACAGGGGATTACACTGAAGCTTTCTTT. The chain is built from TRBV29-1 and TRBJ1-1; TRBD1 aligns across 7 bases. The CDR3 spans 13 residues. V lost 6 bases, J lost 3 bases, and 7 bases stayed unmatched. Germline lookup yields CDR1 SQVTM and CDR2 ANQGSEA.

This clone was recorded only once. The chain couples TRBV6-1 to TRBJ2-7, with TRBD2 matching 12 bases. The CDR3 runs to 15 residues. The V and J ends lost 6 bases and 2 bases, in that order; junction bases with no gene match: 5. CDR1 is MNHNS and CDR2 is SASEGT in the germline V gene. As DNA, the CDR3 is TGTGCCAGCAGACTACTAGCGGGGGGCACCTACGAGCAGTACTTC. Its protein is CASRLLAGGTYEQYF.

V usage is TRBV5-6 and J usage is TRBJ1-2; the D gene is possibly TRBD1 (5 bases). The CDR3 is made up of 15 amino acids. Germline loops: CDR1 SGHDT, CDR2 YYEEEE. V was cut by 4 bases and J by 4 bases, with 17 bases left in between. The CDR3 sequence is CASSPDQGWGYGYTF. The CDR3 DNA sequence: TGTGCCAGCAGCCCGGACCAGGGTTGGGGCTATGGCTACACCTTC.

This chain connects TRBV14 to TRBJ1-4; TRBD1 aligns across 11 bases. The CDR3 extends over 17 amino acids. Per germline, CDR1 SGHDN and CDR2 FVKESK. V lost 2 bases and J lost 3; bases outside the gene matches: 5. The DNA for the CDR3 is TGTGCCAGCAGCCAAAGGACAGGGGGCAAGGCTAATGAAAAACTGTTTTTT. Translation gives CASSQRTGGKANEKLFF.

As to this clone: Its ends do not fully match the called genes, so a read error is possible. The V and J genes are TRBV6-1 and TRBJ1-1; TRBD1 might be the D (5 bases). The CDR3 contains 16 residues. CDR1 and CDR2 (germline): MNHNS, SASEGT. The CDR3 nucleotides are TGTGCCATCAGTGAGGGGAGTGAGGGCTTGAACACTGAAGCTTTCTTT. The encoded protein is CAISEGSEGLNTEAFF.

The J gene is TRBJ1-6, the V gene TRBV9; the D is unclear. Trimming stripped 4 bases from V and 10 bases from J, with 18 bases between. This CDR3 is 15 amino acids long. CDR1 SGDLS and CDR2 YYNGEE come from the germline V gene. CDR3 sequence: CASSTLDGGNSPLHF. The CDR3 DNA is TGTGCCAGCAGCACCTTGGACGGTGGGAACTCACCCCTCCACTTT.

This chain uses TRBV11-2 with TRBJ2-7; 13 bases agree with TRBD2. The CDR3 consists of 18 residues. CDR1 SGHAT and CDR2 FQNNGV come from the germline V gene. V shed 6 bases, J shed 2 bases, and the junction held 13 bases outside the gene matches. CDR3 nucleotide sequence: TGTGCCAGCAGTTTCAGGACTAGCGGGAGTCACCCGACCTACGAGCAGTACTTC. As protein: CASSFRTSGSHPTYEQYF.

Points on this clone: The junction departs from germline at one end; a sequencing error may be responsible. V gene TRBV11-2 combines with J gene TRBJ1-1; 11 nucleotides line up with TRBD1. This CDR3 comprises 14 residues. CDR1 and CDR2 from the germline V gene are SGHAT and FQNNGV. The CDR3 loop reads CAGSLGTGGTEAFF. CDR3 coding DNA: TGTGCCGGCAGCTTAGGGACAGGGGGGACTGAAGCTTTCTTT.

CDR3 nucleotide sequence: TGCGCCAGCAGCCCCCTCGGGGGCGGTTACGAGCAGTACTTC. Its protein product is CASSPLGGGYEQYF. The chain recombines TRBV5-1 with TRBJ2-7, with D perhaps given as TRBD1 or TRBD2 (6 bases each). The V end lost 4 bases, the J end lost 4 bases, and 15 bases lay between the germline ends. This CDR3 has 14 residues. Germline V gene sequence: CDR1 SGHRS, CDR2 YFSETQ. Looking up the rest from reference TRBV5-1 and TRBJ2-7 gives the full variable domain: KAGVTQTPRYLIKTRGQQVTLSCSPISGHRSVSWYQQTPGQGLQFLFEYFSETQRNKGNFPGRFSGRQFSNSRSEMNVSTLELGDSALYLCASSPLGGGYEQYFGPGTRLTVT.

This chain connects TRBV4-1 to TRBJ1-5; no reliable D call. Trimming shortened V by 1 base and J by 0 bases, and 16 bases separated the two germline ends. Germline values: CDR1 MGHRA, CDR2 YSYEKL. This CDR3 has 18 amino acids. The CDR3 DNA reads as TGCGCCAGCAGCCAAGGGGTGACGTCCGCGTATAGCAATCAGCCCCAGCATTTT. Translated: CASSQGVTSAYSNQPQHF.

CDR3 region: CASTPPGGNQPQHF. The DNA of the CDR3 is TGTGCCAGCACCCCCCCAGGGGGCAATCAGCCCCAGCATTTT. The V and J genes are TRBV6-6 and TRBJ1-5; D perhaps matches TRBD1 (6 bases). CDR3 length: 14 residues. The V gene lost 7 bases and the J gene lost 2 bases, with 12 bases spanning the gap. Per germline, CDR1 MNHNY and CDR2 SVGAGI (reference sequence).

This sequence joins TRBV5-6 and TRBJ2-6; D remains unclear. The germline V and J ends were trimmed by 4 bases and 5 bases, with 16 bases remaining between them. Germline V gene sequence: CDR1 SGHDT, CDR2 YYEEEE. The length of the CDR3 is 16 residues. This CDR3 is CASSRTNLGRANVLTF. In DNA, the CDR3 is TGTGCCAGCAGCCGAACTAACCTTGGTAGGGCCAACGTCCTGACTTTC.

This chain connects TRBV29-1 to TRBJ1-1; D gene uncertain. This CDR3 has 12 residues. Trimming removed 2 bases from V and 4 bases from J, with 8 bases in between. Germline CDR1 and CDR2: SQVTM and ANQGSEA. Written as DNA, the CDR3 is TGCAGCGTTGAACAGCTTGGCACTGAAGCTTTCTTT. It yields the protein CSVEQLGTEAFF.

The chain joins TRBV7-8 to TRBJ2-2; D uncertain. Trimming removed 1 base at V and 4 bases at J, with 7 bases between. Germline CDR1 SGHVS, CDR2 FQNEAQ. The CDR3 sequence is 14 residues long. The CDR3 here is CASSLVIVTGELFF. The DNA for the CDR3 is TGTGCCAGCAGCTTAGTTATCGTCACCGGGGAGCTGTTTTTT.

The chain employs TRBV5-1 and TRBJ1-4; 8 bases map to TRBD1. The trim removed 2 bases at V and 5 bases at J, leaving 5 bases unmatched. CDR3 size: 15 residues. Germline lookup yields CDR1 SGHRS and CDR2 YFSETQ. The CDR3 DNA reads as TGCGCCAGCAGCTTCACAGGGGGTTTGAATGAAAAACTGTTTTTT. Translating gives CASSFTGGLNEKLFF.

This chain joins TRBV5-6 and TRBJ1-3; no clear D. V lost 4 bases and J 0 bases, leaving 20 bases between the germline ends. The germline gives CDR1 SGHDT, CDR2 YYEEEE. The CDR3 consists of 18 residues. This CDR3 is CASSPRLSAPYSGNTIYF. CDR3 coding DNA: TGTGCCAGCAGCCCTAGACTTTCAGCTCCTTACTCTGGAAACACCATATATTTT.

Remarks on this clone: A far more abundant clone sits one base away, making this likely a read error. The chain combines TRBV6-5 with TRBJ2-5; 12 bases map to TRBD2. Per the germline V gene, CDR1 is MNHEY and CDR2 is SVGAGI. This CDR3 has 13 residues. J lost 13 bases, V lost 8 bases, and 11 bases had no gene match. The CDR3 spells CASRTSGVYERYF. Here the CDR3 DNA reads TGTGCCAGCCGGACTAGCGGGGTCTACGAGCGGTACTTC.

This sequence joins TRBV5-8 and TRBJ1-1; D is perhaps TRBD1 (6 bases). This CDR3 is built from 18 residues. The V end lost 1 base, the J end lost 5 bases, and 24 bases lay between the germline ends. Germline assignment: CDR1 SGHTS and CDR2 YDEGEE. In DNA form, the CDR3 reads TGTGCCAGCAGCTTGCCGGCAAGGGGGAGGGGAGTGACGACTGAAGCTTTCTTT. Protein: CASSLPARGRGVTTEAFF.

The rearrangement joins TRBV5-4 to TRBJ2-5; a possible D gene is TRBD2 (5 bases). The closer fit of TRBJ2-7 to the DNA end suggests the J call may be wrong. Germline V gene sequence: CDR1 SGHNT, CDR2 YYREEE (reference sequence). The CDR3 is 19 residues long. The DNA of the CDR3 is TGTGCCAGCAGCTTGATTTGGGCCACTAGTTTCGTGGACCCCTACGAGCAGTACTTC. This gives the protein CASSLIWATSFVDPYEQYF.

The chain recombines TRBV28 with TRBJ2-7; 13 positions agree with TRBD2. V gave up 5 bases and J gave up 3 bases; unmatched junction bases: 4. CDR1 and CDR2 from the germline V gene are MDHEN and SYDVKM. The CDR3 loop spans 15 amino acids. The CDR3 region is CASSTGLAGDYEQYF. The DNA of the CDR3 is TGTGCCAGCAGTACCGGACTAGCGGGAGACTACGAGCAGTACTTC.

The CDR3 nucleotides are TGTGCCAGCAGCTCCGGACAGGCTACCGAATACACCCCCGAAAAACTGTTTTTT. Encoded protein: CASSSGQATEYTPEKLFF. The V gene is TRBV11-1, the J gene TRBJ1-4; 7 bases agree with TRBD1. V trimming: 4 bases; J trimming: 8 bases; junction bases outside the gene matches: 19. The CDR3 covers 18 residues. Germline CDR1 is SGHAT and CDR2 is FQDESV (reference sequence).

The V and J genes are TRBV4-3 and TRBJ1-1, with D perhaps matching TRBD1 (6 bases). Germline V gene lookup returns CDR1 LGHNA and CDR2 YSLEER. Between the trimmed V and J ends, which lost 9 bases and 4 bases, there was a span of 15 bases. The CDR3 covers 13 residues. As DNA, the CDR3 is TGCGCCAGTACCGAGGGGGGGGGCACTGAAGCTTTCTTT. Translation gives CASTEGGGTEAFF.

This chain links TRBV27 with TRBJ2-7, with 12 bases identical to TRBD2. Germline-derived CDR1 and CDR2 are MNHEY and SMNVEV (reference sequence). The CDR3 totals 15 residues. V lost 6 bases, J lost 5 bases, and 8 bases stayed unmatched. CDR3 DNA sequence: TGTGCCAGCAGGCTTCGACTAGCGGGAGAGAACGAGCAGTACTTC. Translating gives CASRLRLAGENEQYF.

The V gene is TRBV28, the J gene TRBJ1-5; D gene unclear. The CDR3 has 12 residues. The germline CDR1 and CDR2 sequences are MDHEN and SYDVKM. The V gene lost 5 bases and the J gene lost 6 bases, with 8 bases spanning the gap. CDR3 DNA sequence: TGTGCCAGCAGTCCCGGTGTTCAGCCCCAGCATTTT. Protein sequence: CASSPGVQPQHF.

The chain links TRBV30 to TRBJ2-3; 7 bases match TRBD1. The germline gives CDR1 GTSNPN, CDR2 SVGIG (reference sequence). The CDR3 consists of 16 residues. J lost 0 bases, V lost 5 bases, and 11 bases had no gene match. The CDR3 sequence: CAWHPDRAYSTDTQYF. Here the CDR3 DNA reads TGTGCCTGGCACCCCGACAGGGCGTATAGCACAGATACGCAGTATTTT.

The chain links TRBV2 to TRBJ2-7, with a possible D match to TRBD1 (5 bases). The germline gives CDR1 SNHLY, CDR2 FYNNEI. The ends were cut back, 6 bases at V and 0 bases at J, with 15 bases in the middle. The CDR3 covers 15 residues. The CDR3 here is CASRKVPDTSYEQYF. The CDR3 region has the DNA TGTGCCAGCAGGAAAGTCCCGGACACCTCCTACGAGCAGTACTTC.